This T cell receptor beta chain stems from a study of blood T cell repertoires in COVID-19 (dated by TCRdb to between 2020 and 2021). Regarding the complete study: The collaborator samples originated in the United States, Italy and Spain and spanned the acute and convalescent phases of COVID-19. The dataset comprised deeply sampled blood TCRbeta repertoires from subjects exposed to, actively infected with, or recovered from COVID-19. Nearly every sample came with metadata listing a de-identified subject ID, COVID-19 status, age in years and sex. The material from the prospective study consisted of cDNA or gDNA derived from T cells, B-cell-depleted T cells, or PBMCs. The repertoires were released in a freely available public database intended as a resource for research on the immune response to SARS-CoV-2. Where HLA class I and class II types were available, the types were taken from metadata supplied by the sample provider, not from assay-based typing. Samples came from the ongoing ImmuneRACE study (first 160 participants) plus 1,254 subjects from 6 global collaborators. Overall study outcomes, separate from this receptor: The amount of clinical and demographic metadata varied by source and participant and was provided uncurated.

The immunoSEQ Assay, a bias-controlled multiplex PCR, was used to amplify TCRbeta CDR3 regions from genomic DNA. As for the authors' bioinformatics: The number of nucleated cells in each sample was estimated from the amplification of reference gene primers within the assay. Sequence reads were collapsed and filtered to measure the absolute abundance of every unique TCRbeta CDR3 rearrangement. For each sample, productive Simpson clonality was calculated as the square root of Simpson's diversity index across productive rearrangements. TCRdb obtained this table from immuneACCESS and retained in-frame rearrangements with V and J assigned. These tables miss some clones; where compared with another copy, unresolved V genes account for less than half of the shortfall, and the remainder is unexplained. D and trimming were read from the DNA, whereas the V and J calls and clone size are those reported in that table. The sample includes approximately 220,000 clones, with approximately 90% observed a single time. The biggest ten clones account for about 4% of the sample.

In the prospective study, participants were roughly 18 to 95 years old, resided in about two dozen geographic areas of the United States, and were enrolled through a virtual design. To assign participants to cohorts, the prospective study relied on clinical history that participants themselves reported in a screening survey and a study questionnaire. Each participant in the prospective study had whole blood, serum and a nasopharyngeal or oropharyngeal swab collected by mobile phlebotomists. Participants in the prospective study had the option to provide additional blood draws and questionnaires over a roughly 2-month period. Before DNA extraction, prospective study blood samples were shipped either frozen or at room temperature. CDR1 and CDR2, per the germline V gene, are SGHRS and YFSETQ. V is clipped by 4 bases and J by 3 bases, and the sequence between their germline boundaries is 22 bases long. The CDR3 numbers 17 residues from cysteine through phenylalanine. Only the CDR3 DNA is retained, 51 bases long and in frame from the first base.

Comments on this clone: Its cognate antigen has yet to be identified. Base qualities are not at hand, and no much larger clone is one base apart.

The chain was built from TRBV5-1 and TRBJ1-1; confidence is insufficient to name the D gene. The sequence came from a woman aged 40-49 years with acute COVID-19. Sequencing was done on a sample of PBMCs or T cells enriched from blood (not recorded which). The DNA sequence reads TGCGCCAGCAGCGTACACCCGGACGGGGTCGGGGACACTGAAGCTTTCTTT. Translated, this gives CASSVHPDGVGDTEAFF.